Below are 4 T cell receptor beta chains sequenced from a single sample in a study of blood T cell repertoires in COVID-19. Only in-frame clones appear in the TCRdb table, and some are missing; sequencing was by immunoSEQ multiplex PCR. The data show about 83,000 clones, about 86% seen once. The sequenced material came from peripheral blood. Every receptor here comes from a woman older than 75 in a cohort sampled during active or convalescent COVID-19.

The chain joins TRBV27 to TRBJ2-7; 10 bases line up with TRBD1. CDR3 length equals 14 residues. V lost 6 bases, J lost 2 bases, and 4 bases stayed unmatched. Germline values: CDR1 MNHEY, CDR2 SMNVEV (reference sequence). The CDR3 sequence is CASRGTGAPYEQYF. As DNA, the CDR3 is TGTGCCAGCAGGGGGACAGGGGCCCCCTACGAGCAGTACTTC.

The count of this clone is one. This rearrangement joins TRBV28 to TRBJ1-5; no clear D gene. The V gene's germline CDR1 is MDHEN and CDR2 SYDVKM. The CDR3 covers 14 residues. Trimming stripped 7 bases from V and 4 bases from J, with 14 bases between. The CDR3 DNA is TGTGCCAGCACTCAAAGCCCGGGTAATCAGCCCCAGCATTTT. Translation: CASTQSPGNQPQHF.

The CDR3: CASSYSLGRESFGEQYV. For the CDR3, the DNA is TGTGCCAGCAGTTACAGTCTGGGTCGGGAGTCTTTCGGCGAGCAGTACGTC. The rearrangement links TRBV6-2 or TRBV6-3 to TRBJ2-7, with D maybe TRBD2 (6 bases). The germline V gene has CDR1 MNHEY and CDR2 SVGEGT. This CDR3 region has 17 residues. V lost 2 bases and J lost 6, with 23 bases in between.

This chain links TRBV10-1 with TRBJ2-3; 15 bases align to TRBD2. From germline, CDR1 is WNHNN and CDR2 SYGVQD (reference sequence). There are 16 residues in the CDR3. Germline trimming cut 6 bases from V and 5 bases from J; bases unmatched to any gene: 6. CDR3 loop: CASSAGLAGGLDTQYF. CDR3 bases: TGCGCCAGCAGCGCGGGACTAGCGGGAGGACTAGATACGCAGTATTTT.